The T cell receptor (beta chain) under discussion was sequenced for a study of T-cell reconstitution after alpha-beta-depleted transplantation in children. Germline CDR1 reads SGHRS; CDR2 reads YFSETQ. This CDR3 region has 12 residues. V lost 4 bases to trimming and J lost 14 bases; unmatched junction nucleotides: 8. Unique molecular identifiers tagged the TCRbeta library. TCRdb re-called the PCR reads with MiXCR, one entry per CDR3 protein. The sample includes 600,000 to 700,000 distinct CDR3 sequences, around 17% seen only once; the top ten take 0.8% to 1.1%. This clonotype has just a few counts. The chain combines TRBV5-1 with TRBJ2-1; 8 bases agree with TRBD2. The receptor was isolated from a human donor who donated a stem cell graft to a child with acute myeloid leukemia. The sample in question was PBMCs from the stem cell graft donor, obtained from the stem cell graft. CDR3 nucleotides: TGCGCCAGCAGCGTGCCGGGACTAGAGGAGTTCTTC. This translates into CASSVPGLEEFF. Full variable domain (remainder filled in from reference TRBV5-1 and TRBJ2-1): KAGVTQTPRYLIKTRGQQVTLSCSPISGHRSVSWYQQTPGQGLQFLFEYFSETQRNKGNFPGRFSGRQFSNSRSEMNVSTLELGDSALYLCASSVPGLEEFFGPGTRLTVL.